The clone carrying this TCR beta chain was counted at least ten times. The time point was: before trial treatment. The data belong to a study of low-dose radiotherapy and immunotherapy resistance in tumors. Study context: Ipilimumab 1 mg/kg every six weeks, together with nivolumab 240 mg every two weeks, was given intravenously to patients.

The CDR3 is 16 residues long. V dropped 7 bases and J dropped 3 bases, with 24 bases sitting between them. In germline, CDR1 is SQVTM, CDR2 ANQGSEA. TRAV- and TRBV-specific primers, spanning alpha and beta chains, primed first-strand cDNA. TCRs underwent 15 to 25 PCR cycles of amplification with a constant-region primer and V-primer adapter. TCRdb called the reads again in MiXCR, with one record for every CDR3 protein. The sample records about 89,000 distinct CDR3 sequences, more than 8% being singletons. J is TRBJ2-5 and V is TRBV29-1; D is perhaps TRBD2 (6 bases). Sample: PBMCs, taken before treatment. The source of this sequence is a male donor with prostate cancer. Here the CDR3 DNA reads TGCAGCGCTAGTACCGGGAGAGACCCAGTCAAAGAGACCCAGTACTTC. It is translated as CSASTGRDPVKETQYF.